This entry lists 4 T cell receptor beta chains sequenced from one sample in a study of T cells in localized non-small cell lung cancer. Method: immunoSEQ multiplex PCR; TCRdb's copy keeps in-frame clones and lacks some. The table has about 23,000 clones, about nine tenths seen once. Sequenced material: peripheral blood, taken before any cancer treatment. The origin of the receptors is a woman aged 35 to 70 with stage I lung adenocarcinoma.

This clone has just one count. The chain uses TRBV6-5 and TRBJ1-2; D possibly corresponds to TRBD1 (5 bases). The germline V gene encodes CDR1 MNHEY and CDR2 SVGAGI. The CDR3 is 15 amino acids. V dropped 6 bases and J dropped 8 bases, with 22 bases sitting between them. In nucleotides, the CDR3 is TGTGCCAGCAGCAATACGAAGGTTCAGGGAAGAGGCTACACCTTC. This sequence encodes CASSNTKVQGRGYTF.

The CDR3 DNA reads TGTGCCAGCAGCCCACCCCCCCACCGGTTTTCTGGGGTGTATAGCACAGATACGCAGTATTTT. It translates to CASSPPPHRFSGVYSTDTQYF. This chain connects TRBV4-2 to TRBJ2-3; D not resolved. This CDR3 has 21 amino acids. Trimming shortened V by 4 bases and J by 0 bases, and 29 bases separated the two germline ends. Germline values: CDR1 LGHNA, CDR2 YNFKEQ.

This chain links TRBV4-3 with TRBJ1-5; D is undetermined. The CDR3 contains 13 residues. Germline V gene sequence: CDR1 LGHNA, CDR2 YSLEER. Trimming left V 0 bases short and J 5 bases short, with 5 bases between. The chain's CDR3 is CASSQDPDQPQHF. Here the CDR3 DNA reads TGCGCCAGCAGCCAAGATCCTGATCAGCCCCAGCATTTT.

The chain combines TRBV28 with TRBJ2-1, with 13 bases identical to TRBD2. V shed 4 bases, J shed 0 bases, and the junction held 18 bases outside the gene matches. The CDR3 runs 22 residues. The germline gives CDR1 MDHEN, CDR2 SYDVKM. CDR3 nucleotides: TGTGCCAGCAGTTCCGGCAGACTGGGGACTAGCGGGATAGTATACTCCTACAATGAGCAGTTCTTC. Its translation: CASSSGRLGTSGIVYSYNEQFF.